The clone carrying this T cell receptor (beta chain) was detected ten times or more. The antigen remains undetermined. The data were taken from a study of early T cells in non-severe SARS-CoV-2 infection. Study at large: Chains from this unsorted whole-blood bulk RNA could not be paired. General study findings and limits: Matching results from VDJdb favored anti-spike CD8 responses, leaving private and CD4 specificities undetected.

As part of library construction, unique molecular identifiers were attached to individual cDNA molecules. MiXCR, run by TCRdb on the 5' RACE reads, gives a single entry per CDR3 protein. The data hold under 70,000 distinct CDR3 sequences, with 5.9% observed a single time. V lost 5 bases and J 2 bases, leaving 18 bases between the germline ends. In germline, CDR1 is LNHDA, CDR2 SQIVND (reference sequence). The CDR3 has 16 residues. The specimen comprised whole blood, sampled at baseline. The chain uses TRBV19 and TRBJ1-1; D ambiguous. The clonotype was recovered from an adult who was a healthcare worker with PCR-confirmed SARS-CoV-2 infection or an uninfected control (not recorded which). The CDR3 region has the DNA TGTGCCAGTAGTCCCCAAGAGGCACCAGATAACACTGAAGCTTTCTTT. Translating gives CASSPQEAPDNTEAFF. The full variable domain, in which reference TRBV19 and TRBJ1-1 provide the parts outside the CDR3, is DGGITQSPKYLFRKEGQNVTLSCEQNLNHDAMYWYRQDPGQGLRLIYYSQIVNDFQKGDIAEGYSVSREKKESFPLTVTSAQKNPTAFYLCASSPQEAPDNTEAFFGQGTRLTVV.